This T cell receptor (beta chain) stems from a study of cytomegalovirus exposure and HLA in healthy donors. V lost 3 bases, J lost 0 bases, and 5 bases stayed unmatched. This CDR3 spans 18 amino acids. CDR1 is KGHSY, CDR2 FQNENV, per germline. In the PCR, 60 Vbeta and 13 Jbeta primers were used. Sequencing was performed with immunoSEQ multiplex PCR; in TCRdb, only in-frame clones are kept and a portion is missing. This sample has approximately 74,000 clones; approximately 78% occur once, and the top ten carry around 8.9%. The J gene is TRBJ2-1, the V gene TRBV16, with 13 bases lining up with TRBD2. Sequencing was performed on PBMCs. The TCR originated in a middle-aged man in good health and CMV-seronegative. CDR3 sequence (DNA): TGTGCCAGCAGCCATCCGACTAGCGGGAGGAGCTCCTACAATGAGCAGTTCTTC. Translation gives CASSHPTSGRSSYNEQFF.